What follows are 2 T cell receptor beta chains derived from one specimen sequenced in a study of blood T cell repertoires in COVID-19. The repertoire was sequenced with immunoSEQ multiplex PCR; TCRdb's copy has only in-frame clones and lacks some. The sample lists 310,000 or so clones, roughly 91% seen once, with 1% in the top ten. The sequenced sample was peripheral blood. Every receptor here comes from a man aged 45-65 years with active or convalescent COVID-19.

The V and J genes are TRBV7-2 and TRBJ1-2; TRBD1 is a possible D gene (5 bases). Trimming took 8 bases from V and 3 from J, leaving 10 bases between them. The germline gives CDR1 SGHTA, CDR2 FQGNSA. This CDR3 has 12 amino acids. CDR3 amino acids: CASGRGDYGYTF. The CDR3 DNA sequence: TGTGCCAGCGGGAGGGGAGACTATGGCTACACCTTC.

The rearrangement links TRBV2 to TRBJ2-3; 9 bases agree with TRBD2. Germline lookup yields CDR1 SNHLY and CDR2 FYNNEI. The CDR3 has 16 amino acids. Trimming at V came to 6 bases and at J to 3 bases, leaving 10 bases not matched to a gene. The CDR3, as DNA: TGTGCCAGCAGCCAACTAGCGGGTATTGGGACAGATACGCAGTATTTT. Amino acids: CASSQLAGIGTDTQYF.